This TCR beta chain was profiled in a study of beta chain features in type 1 diabetes. The study, taken as a whole, reports: A potential PCR bias toward shorter templates would be equal in patient and control samples. Sequencing from cDNA could over-represent high-TCR-expressing cells. All four CD4+ subsets of Type 1 diabetes patients contained TCRB CDR3s that were moderately but significantly shorter.

Every isolated RNA sample was fully reverse transcribed, so sequencing captured expressed TCRB transcripts. Measured with immunoSEQ multiplex PCR; TCRdb has only the in-frame clones, and not every one. The sample includes roughly 370,000 clones, roughly 14% of them seen just once. Each donor gave one heparinised blood draw averaging about 110 mL. Germline V gene lookup returns CDR1 SQVTM and CDR2 ANQGSEA. Trimming left V 4 bases short and J 0 bases short, with 17 bases between. The CDR3 totals 16 residues. This clone has more than one count but fewer than ten. The target antigen is unknown. The V call is TRBV29-1, the J call TRBJ2-3; D uncertain. Sequenced: naive CD4+ T cells from blood. This TCR was recovered from a man aged 25-45 years in good health. The CDR3, as DNA: TGCAGCGTTGTAGGTAGTGCACTTGCTAGCACAGATACGCAGTATTTT. This encodes CSVVGSALASTDTQYF.